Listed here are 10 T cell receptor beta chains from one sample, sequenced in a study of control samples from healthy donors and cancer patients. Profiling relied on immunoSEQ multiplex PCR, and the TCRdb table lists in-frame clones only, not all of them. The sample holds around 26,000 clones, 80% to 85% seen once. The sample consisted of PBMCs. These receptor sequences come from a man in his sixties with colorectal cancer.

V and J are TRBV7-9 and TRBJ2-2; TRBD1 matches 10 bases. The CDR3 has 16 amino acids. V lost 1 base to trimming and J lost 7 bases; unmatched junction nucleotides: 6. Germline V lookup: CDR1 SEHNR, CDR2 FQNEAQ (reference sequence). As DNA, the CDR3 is TGTGCCAGCAGCTTAGTACGGACAGGGGGATTCGGGGAGCTGTTTTTT. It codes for CASSLVRTGGFGELFF.

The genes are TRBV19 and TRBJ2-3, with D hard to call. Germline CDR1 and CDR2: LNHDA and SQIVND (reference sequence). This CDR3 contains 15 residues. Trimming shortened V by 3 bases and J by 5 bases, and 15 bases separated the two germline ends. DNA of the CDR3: TGTGCCAGTAGTATGTCGCCGGGCACTGGAGATACGCAGTATTTT. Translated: CASSMSPGTGDTQYF. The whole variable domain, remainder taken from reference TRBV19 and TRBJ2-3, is DGGITQSPKYLFRKEGQNVTLSCEQNLNHDAMYWYRQDPGQGLRLIYYSQIVNDFQKGDIAEGYSVSREKKESFPLTVTSAQKNPTAFYLCASSMSPGTGDTQYFGPGTRLTVL.

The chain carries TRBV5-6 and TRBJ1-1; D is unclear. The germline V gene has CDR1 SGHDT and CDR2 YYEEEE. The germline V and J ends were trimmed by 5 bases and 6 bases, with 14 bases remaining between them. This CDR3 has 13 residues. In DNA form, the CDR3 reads TGTGCCAGCAGTTGGAGGGCTCAGGCTGAAGCTTTCTTT. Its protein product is CASSWRAQAEAFF.

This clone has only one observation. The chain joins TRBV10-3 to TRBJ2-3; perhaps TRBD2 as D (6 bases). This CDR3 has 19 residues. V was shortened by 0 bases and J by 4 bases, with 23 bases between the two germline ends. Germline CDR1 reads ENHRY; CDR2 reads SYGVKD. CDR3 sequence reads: CAISESVLRRVKNSDTQYF. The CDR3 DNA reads TGTGCCATCAGTGAGTCAGTGTTGAGGAGGGTGAAGAACTCAGATACGCAGTATTTT.

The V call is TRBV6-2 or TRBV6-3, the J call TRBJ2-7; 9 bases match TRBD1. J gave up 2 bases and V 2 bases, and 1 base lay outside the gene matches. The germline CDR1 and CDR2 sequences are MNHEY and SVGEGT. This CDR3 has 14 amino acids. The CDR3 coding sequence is TGTGCCAGCAGTTACGGGACAGGGACCTACGAGCAGTACGTC. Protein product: CASSYGTGTYEQYV.

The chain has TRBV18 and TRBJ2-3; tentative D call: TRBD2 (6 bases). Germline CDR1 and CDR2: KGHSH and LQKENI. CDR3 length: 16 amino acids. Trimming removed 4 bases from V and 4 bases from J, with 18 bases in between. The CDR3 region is CASSLSGLPSPDTQYF. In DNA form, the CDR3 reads TGTGCCAGCTCACTATCGGGACTCCCGTCACCAGATACGCAGTATTTT.

CDR3 protein: CASSLVRGRETQYF. In DNA, the CDR3 is TGTGCCAGCAGCTTGGTTCGGGGGAGGGAGACCCAGTACTTC. V and J are TRBV7-9 and TRBJ2-5; tentative D call: TRBD2 (6 bases). CDR3 length: 14 residues. Germline V gene data show CDR1 as SEHNR and CDR2 as FQNEAQ (reference sequence). The ends were cut back, 3 bases at V and 5 bases at J, with 13 bases in the middle.

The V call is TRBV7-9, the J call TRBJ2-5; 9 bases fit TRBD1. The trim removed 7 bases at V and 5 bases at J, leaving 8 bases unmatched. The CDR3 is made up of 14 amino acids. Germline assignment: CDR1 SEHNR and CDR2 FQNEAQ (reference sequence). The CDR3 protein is CASISTGGRETQYF. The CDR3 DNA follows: TGTGCCAGCATCTCGACAGGGGGGAGGGAGACCCAGTACTTC.

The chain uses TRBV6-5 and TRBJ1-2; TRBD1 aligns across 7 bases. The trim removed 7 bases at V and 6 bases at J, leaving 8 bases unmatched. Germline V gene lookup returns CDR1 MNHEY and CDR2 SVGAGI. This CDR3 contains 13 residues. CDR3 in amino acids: CASKTGRTNGYTF. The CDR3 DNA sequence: TGTGCCAGCAAGACAGGGCGGACTAATGGCTACACCTTC.

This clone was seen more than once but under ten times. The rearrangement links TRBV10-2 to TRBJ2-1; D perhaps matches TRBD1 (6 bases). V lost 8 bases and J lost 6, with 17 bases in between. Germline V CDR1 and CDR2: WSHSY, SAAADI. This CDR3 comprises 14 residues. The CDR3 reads CASQDPARGNEQFF. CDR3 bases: TGCGCCAGCCAAGACCCAGCCAGGGGCAATGAGCAGTTCTTC.